This entry is about one T cell receptor beta chain. Its antigen remains unidentified. The same CDR3 can be traced to other DNA sequences in this sample. This CDR3 comprises 13 residues. Per germline, CDR1 SGDLS and CDR2 YYNGEE. Trimming removed 1 base from V and 0 bases from J, with 4 bases in between. Assay used: immunoSEQ multiplex PCR; TCRdb lists only in-frame clones, some missing. There are 300,000 to 350,000 clones in the sample; around 67% occur only once, and 10% lies in the top ten. The data belong to a study of shared clonotypes between healthy human individuals. Whole-study context: In total, the donors were a couple of women and a few men aged 18 to 49. Points from the study as a whole: Some naive CD4 clonotypes, roughly 5%, turned up in common across several donors. Across subsets, estimated richness was generally greater for naive than for memory populations.

Donors, healthy HIV-negative adults, lacked recent acute infections or vaccinations. The rearrangement uses TRBV9 and TRBJ1-1; no reliable D call. The sample was memory CD4+ T cells sorted from blood. Subset indicated: CD45RA-negative fraction. The clonotype originates from a man between 25 and 39 years old in good health. The CDR3: CASSVRMNTEAFF. The CDR3 DNA follows: TGTGCCAGCAGCGTAAGAATGAACACTGAAGCTTTCTTT.